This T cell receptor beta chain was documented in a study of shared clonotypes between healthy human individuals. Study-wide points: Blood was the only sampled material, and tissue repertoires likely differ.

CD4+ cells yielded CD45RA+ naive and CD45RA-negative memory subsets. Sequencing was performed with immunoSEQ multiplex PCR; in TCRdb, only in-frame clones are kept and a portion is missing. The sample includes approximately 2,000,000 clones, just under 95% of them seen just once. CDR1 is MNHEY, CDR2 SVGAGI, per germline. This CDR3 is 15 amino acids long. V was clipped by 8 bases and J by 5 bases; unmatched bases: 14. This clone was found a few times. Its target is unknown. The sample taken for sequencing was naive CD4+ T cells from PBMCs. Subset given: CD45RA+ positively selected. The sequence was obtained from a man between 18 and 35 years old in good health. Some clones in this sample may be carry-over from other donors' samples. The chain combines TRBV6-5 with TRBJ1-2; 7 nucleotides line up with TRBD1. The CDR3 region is CASRYANRDRYGYTF. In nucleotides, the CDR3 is TGTGCCAGCCGATACGCCAACCGGGACAGATATGGCTACACCTTC.